The 17 T cell receptor beta chains below come from one sample, sequenced in a study of T-cell memory formation after mild COVID-19 (dated by TCRdb to about 2021). Libraries were made using 5' RACE. TCRdb records Illumina NovaSeq 6000 as the sequencer. TCRdb trimmed public reads at Q25 via fastp, called clones via MiXCR and kept in-frame beta chains. Each record represents a unique CDR3 protein, reported with the most common genes and DNA among its rows. The sample table lists roughly 380,000 distinct CDR3 sequences, around 30% of them with a count of one. The top ten constitute roughly 14% of the sample. The material sequenced was PBMCs or a T cell subset sorted from them (not recorded which). The receptors derive from an adult woman who had mild COVID-19 (a few samples of this study predate the infection). The sample titles of this study are shuffled in the database, so cell type and time point are left out; the donor was told from shared clones.

This clonotype was picked up a small number of times. This chain connects TRBV19 to TRBJ2-7, with D perhaps TRBD1 (6 bases). Germline V gene lookup returns CDR1 LNHDA and CDR2 SQIVND (reference sequence). This CDR3 contains 14 residues. V shed 10 bases and J shed 0 bases, with 16 bases lying between them. The CDR3 sequence is CATKRDTSSYEQYF. CDR3 sequence (DNA): TGTGCCACGAAACGGGACACCAGCTCCTACGAGCAGTACTTC.

This clonotype was seen more than once but under ten times. The V call is TRBV24-1, the J call TRBJ2-3; D gene unclear. Deletions cut 4 bases from V and 2 bases from J, with 6 bases between. The germline V gene has CDR1 KGHDR and CDR2 SFDVKD. The CDR3 extends over 13 amino acids. Written as DNA, the CDR3 is TGTGCCACCAGTGACCCAAACACAGATACGCAGTATTTT. Its translation: CATSDPNTDTQYF.

The gene calls are TRBV7-2 and TRBJ2-7; D is unresolved. With 4 bases removed from V and 3 bases from J, the gap between germline ends came to 10 bases. The CDR3 has 13 amino acids. Germline V gene lookup returns CDR1 SGHTA and CDR2 FQGNSA. CDR3: CASSSPAFYEQYF. The CDR3 bases are TGTGCCAGCAGCTCCCCGGCCTTCTACGAGCAGTACTTC.

This chain joins TRBV4-2 and TRBJ2-1; D may be TRBD2 (5 bases). CDR3 length equals 16 residues. CDR1 and CDR2 from the germline V gene are LGHNA and YNFKEQ. The V and J ends lost 0 bases and 16 bases respectively, with 25 bases between them. The CDR3 DNA reads as TGTGCCAGCAGCCAAGAGGAGACCGGCGGGCCTTCTTTCCAATTCTTC. This gives the protein CASSQEETGGPSFQFF.

The CDR3 DNA is TGTGCCAGCAGCCCCTCGGCTAGCGGAGAGACCCAGTACTTC. Translating it yields CASSPSASGETQYF. The rearrangement joins TRBV12-3 or TRBV12-4 to TRBJ2-5; 7 bases agree with TRBD2. With V trimmed by 6 bases and J by 4 bases, 8 bases remained unmatched. CDR3 size: 14 residues.

In its sample, this clonotype was seen a few times. The J gene is TRBJ2-7, the V gene TRBV4-3, with D perhaps TRBD2 (6 bases). V lost 0 bases and J 6 bases, leaving 18 bases between the germline ends. Germline CDR1 reads LGHNA; CDR2 reads YSLEER. The CDR3 is 16 residues long. The CDR3 here is CASSQDRWGTAGEQYF. CDR3 DNA: TGCGCCAGCAGCCAAGATCGGTGGGGAACAGCGGGCGAGCAGTACTTC.

This chain connects TRBV6-6 to TRBJ1-4; 7 nucleotides match TRBD1. The J segment lost 0 bases and the V segment lost 7 bases, leaving 5 bases of the junction unmatched. This CDR3 is 15 amino acids long. Germline V gene lookup returns CDR1 MNHNY and CDR2 SVGAGI (reference sequence). The CDR3 DNA follows: TGTGCCAGCACCCGGGACAGCACAACTAATGAAAAACTGTTTTTT. Translating gives CASTRDSTTNEKLFF.

This sequence joins TRBV6-2 or TRBV6-3 and TRBJ1-2; 7 bases are shared with TRBD1. The CDR3 sequence is 13 residues long. Germline values: CDR1 MNHEY, CDR2 SVGEGT. Trimming cost V 4 bases and J 5 bases; bases outside gene matches: 4. The CDR3 loop is CASSFGTAYGYTF. CDR3 DNA: TGTGCCAGCAGTTTCGGGACAGCATATGGCTACACCTTC.

This rearrangement joins TRBV20-1 to TRBJ1-1; no clear D. Trimming took off 5 bases at V and 6 bases at J, with 10 bases between the two ends. In germline, CDR1 is DFQATT, CDR2 SNEGSKA (reference sequence). The CDR3 runs to 11 residues. DNA for the CDR3: TGCAGTGCTGCTACTAGCGCTGAAGCTTTCTTT. Amino acids: CSAATSAEAFF.

Only a few counts were recorded for this clonotype. The chain combines TRBV9 with TRBJ2-2; D is unclear. Germline loops: CDR1 SGDLS, CDR2 YYNGEE. The CDR3 runs 15 residues. Trimming removed 3 bases at V and 1 base at J, with 10 bases between. CDR3 nucleotides: TGTGCCAGCAGCGGGCTCTACGAGAACACCGGGGAGCTGTTTTTT. Amino acid sequence: CASSGLYENTGELFF.

The genes are TRBV5-1 and TRBJ2-2; TRBD2 agrees at 8 bases. V dropped 6 bases and J dropped 4; count of bases not matched to a gene: 5. Germline V gene lookup returns CDR1 SGHRS and CDR2 YFSETQ. The length of the CDR3 is 14 residues. This CDR3 is CASTGGRTTGELFF. CDR3 coding DNA: TGCGCCAGCACGGGGGGGCGTACCACCGGGGAGCTGTTTTTT.

The CDR3 reads CASSATLRDRQFF. DNA for the CDR3: TGTGCCAGCAGCGCCACCCTCCGGGACAGGCAGTTCTTC. The chain recombines TRBV5-6 with TRBJ2-1; the match to TRBD1 covers 7 bases. CDR3 length: 13 amino acids. J was trimmed by 12 bases and V by 4 bases; bases with no gene match: 10. Looked up from germline, CDR1 is SGHDT and CDR2 is YYEEEE.

In DNA form, the CDR3 reads TGTGCCACCAGTGACCCTTCCTCAGACAGGGGGCACTCACCCCTCCACTTT. Residues: CATSDPSSDRGHSPLHF. This sequence joins TRBV24-1 and TRBJ1-6; TRBD1 matches 10 bases. There are 17 residues in the CDR3. J was trimmed by 10 bases and V by 4 bases; bases with no gene match: 12. The V gene's germline CDR1 is KGHDR and CDR2 SFDVKD.

This clonotype showed up many times. V is TRBV12-3 or TRBV12-4 and J is TRBJ2-5; the D gene is possibly TRBD2 (5 bases). The V end was cut by 2 bases, the J end by 7 bases, with 11 bases between. The CDR3 covers 13 residues. CDR3 sequence: CASSLYPEGTQYF. The CDR3 DNA sequence: TGTGCCAGCAGTTTATATCCTGAGGGGACCCAGTACTTC.

This clonotype has a handful of counts. The rearrangement links TRBV5-1 to TRBJ2-1, with D unresolved. The V gene's germline CDR1 is SGHRS and CDR2 YFSETQ. CDR3 length: 13 residues. The V and J ends lost 0 bases and 8 bases respectively, with 9 bases between them. CDR3 sequence: CASSLDWGYEQFF. The CDR3 bases are TGCGCCAGCAGCTTGGATTGGGGATATGAGCAGTTCTTC. The whole variable domain, remainder taken from reference TRBV5-1 and TRBJ2-1, is KAGVTQTPRYLIKTRGQQVTLSCSPISGHRSVSWYQQTPGQGLQFLFEYFSETQRNKGNFPGRFSGRQFSNSRSEMNVSTLELGDSALYLCASSLDWGYEQFFGPGTRLTVL.

CDR3 residues: CASSRGQGTSVANVLTF. The CDR3 DNA reads TGTGCCAGCTCACGGGGACAGGGGACCTCCGTGGCCAACGTCCTGACTTTC. This rearrangement joins TRBV18 to TRBJ2-6; 10 bases align to TRBD1. Germline CDR1 is KGHSH and CDR2 is LQKENI. The V and J ends lost 4 bases and 6 bases, in that order; junction bases with no gene match: 9. The CDR3 has 17 amino acids.

V gene TRBV5-1 combines with J gene TRBJ2-3; D may match TRBD1 or TRBD2 (5 bases each). The CDR3 consists of 15 residues. CDR1 SGHRS and CDR2 YFSETQ come from the germline V gene. V was pared by 4 bases and J by 2 bases, with 14 bases between. Here the CDR3 reads CASSLGVQLTDTQYF. The CDR3 bases are TGCGCCAGCAGCCTGGGGGTCCAGCTCACAGATACGCAGTATTTT.